Here is one T cell receptor (beta chain) with its context. Its cognate antigen has yet to be identified. No base quality information exists; no much larger clone differs at one position. The CDR3, from cysteine to phenylalanine, totals 11 residues. Only the CDR3 DNA stays, 33 bases, in frame from base 1. In the germline V gene, CDR1 corresponds to SGHRS and CDR2 to YFSETQ. The trim is 0 bases for V and 9 bases for J, with a gap of 4 bases between the germline ends. The source of the sample is a study of blood T cell repertoires in COVID-19 (dated by TCRdb to between 2020 and 2021). Broadly, across the study: Samples from collaborators originated in the United States, Italy and Spain and spanned both the acute and convalescent phases of COVID-19. A freely available public database, intended as a resource for researchers studying the immune response to SARS-CoV-2, is where the repertoires were released. The dataset comprised deeply sampled blood TCRbeta repertoires from subjects exposed to, actively infected with, or recovered from COVID-19. The samples were drawn from two sources: the first 160 participants of the ongoing ImmuneRACE study, and 1,200 or so subjects contributed by 6 global collaborators. The material from the prospective study consisted of cDNA or gDNA derived from T cells, B-cell-depleted T cells, or PBMCs. Nearly every sample came with metadata listing a de-identified subject ID, COVID-19 status, age in years and sex. Where available, HLA class I and class II types were obtained from metadata supplied by the sample provider rather than from assay-based typing.

Collaborating institutions collected whole blood in K2EDTA tubes following their own protocols. For TCRbeta analysis, collaborators shipped samples in one of three forms: frozen whole blood, isolated PBMCs, or DNA extracted from either of those sample types. Study-wide conclusions, independent of this receptor: How much clinical and demographic metadata was included differed by source and by participant, and the metadata was provided uncurated.

TCRbeta CDR3 regions were amplified from genomic DNA using the immunoSEQ Assay, a bias-controlled multiplex PCR. Concerning the study's data processing: Nucleated cell counts per sample were estimated from amplification of reference gene primers within the assay. To quantify the absolute abundance of each unique TCRbeta CDR3 rearrangement, sequence reads were collapsed and filtered. For each sample, productive Simpson clonality was calculated as the square root of Simpson's diversity index over productive rearrangements. TCRdb mirrors the immuneACCESS table, restricted to in-frame sequences. Some clones are absent from its copies; in checked studies, under half trace to an unresolved V gene, and the reason for the others is unknown. Clone size and the V and J calls come from that table; the DNA yielded D and trimming. The sample table records under 150,000 clones; about 80% of these occur just once. The ten largest clones represent about 4% of the sample.

What was sequenced was peripheral blood. The sequence joins TRBV5-1 to TRBJ2-1; a confident D gene designation cannot be given. This TCR was sampled from a woman of 80 years or more with acute or convalescent COVID-19. The nucleotides read TGCGCCAGCAGCTTGGGCGGTGAGCAGTTCTTC. Its protein is CASSLGGEQFF.